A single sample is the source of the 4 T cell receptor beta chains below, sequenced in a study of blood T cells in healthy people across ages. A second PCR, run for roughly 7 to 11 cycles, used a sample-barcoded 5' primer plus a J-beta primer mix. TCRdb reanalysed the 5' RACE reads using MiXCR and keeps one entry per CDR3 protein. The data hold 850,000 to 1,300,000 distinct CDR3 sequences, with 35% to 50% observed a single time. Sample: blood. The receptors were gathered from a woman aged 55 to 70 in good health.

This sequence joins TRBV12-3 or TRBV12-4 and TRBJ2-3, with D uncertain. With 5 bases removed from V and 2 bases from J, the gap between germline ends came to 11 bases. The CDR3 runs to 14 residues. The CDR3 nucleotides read TGTGCCAGCAGTGGGGATCAATACACAGATACGCAGTATTTT. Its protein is CASSGDQYTDTQYF.

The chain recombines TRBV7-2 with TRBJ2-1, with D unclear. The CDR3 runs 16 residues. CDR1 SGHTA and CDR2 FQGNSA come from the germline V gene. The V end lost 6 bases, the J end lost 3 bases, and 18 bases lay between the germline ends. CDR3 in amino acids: CASSFQPSVFYNEQFF. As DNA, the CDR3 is TGTGCCAGCAGTTTCCAGCCCAGCGTGTTCTACAATGAGCAGTTCTTC.

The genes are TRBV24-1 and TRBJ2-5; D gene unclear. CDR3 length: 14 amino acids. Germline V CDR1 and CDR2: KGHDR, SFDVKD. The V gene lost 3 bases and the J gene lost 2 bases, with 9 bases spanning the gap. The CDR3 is CATSDPGLQETQYF. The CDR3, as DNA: TGTGCCACCAGTGATCCTGGGTTACAAGAGACCCAGTACTTC.

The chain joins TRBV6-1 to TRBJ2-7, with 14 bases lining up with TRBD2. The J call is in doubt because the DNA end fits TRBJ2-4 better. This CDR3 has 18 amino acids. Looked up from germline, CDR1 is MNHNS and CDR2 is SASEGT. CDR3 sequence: CASSPGTSGGGTKNIQYF. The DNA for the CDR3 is TGTGCCAGCAGTCCCGGGACTAGCGGGGGTGGGACCAAAAACATTCAGTACTTC.